Listed below are T cell receptor beta chains from one sample, sequenced in a study of blood T cell repertoires in COVID-19. Method: immunoSEQ multiplex PCR; TCRdb's copy keeps in-frame clones and lacks some. The sample includes some 160,000 clones, around 82% of them seen just once. The sequenced sample consisted of peripheral blood. The receptors were sampled from an older woman who had recovered from COVID-19. Both conserved end residues are part of each CDR3. The order of the fields is clone size, V gene, D gene, J gene, CDR3 protein, CDR3 DNA. D genes are given only for firm matches. A row's size may be missing; if present it is once, few, many or a size class.

few	TRBV10-3	.	TRBJ2-2	CAITAGHTGELFF	TGTGCCATCACCGCGGGCCACACCGGGGAGCTGTTTTTT
.	TRBV24-1	TRBD1	TRBJ2-5	CATSDPTGTDQETQYF	TGTGCCACCAGTGATCCCACGGGGACAGACCAAGAGACCCAGTACTTC
.	TRBV5-8	TRBD2	TRBJ2-1	CASSLGLAGYNEQFF	TGTGCCAGCAGCTTGGGACTAGCGGGCTACAATGAGCAGTTCTTC
.	TRBV9	TRBD1	TRBJ1-4	CASSVGQGGEKLFF	TGTGCCAGCAGCGTGGGACAGGGGGGGGAAAAACTGTTTTTT
.	TRBV20-1	.	TRBJ1-1	CSASREFEAFF	TGCAGTGCTTCGCGGGAGTTTGAAGCTTTCTTT
.	TRBV29-1	TRBD1	TRBJ1-2	CSVARTGGLGYTF	TGCAGCGTTGCTCGGACAGGGGGCTTGGGCTACACCTTC
few	TRBV2	TRBD2	TRBJ2-1	CASSEFGGGNEQFF	TGTGCCAGCAGTGAATTTGGGGGGGGCAATGAGCAGTTCTTC
.	TRBV2	.	TRBJ1-6	CASSGGRGGSPLHF	TGTGCCAGCAGTGGTGGCAGGGGAGGGTCACCCCTCCACTTT
.	TRBV2	TRBD2	TRBJ2-7	CASRKRGDRDEQYF	TGTGCCAGCAGAAAGCGGGGTGATAGGGACGAGCAGTACTTC
.	TRBV7-2	.	TRBJ1-2	CASSSRQESNYGYTF	TGTGCCAGCAGCTCACGACAGGAGTCTAACTATGGCTACACCTTC
.	TRBV5-1	TRBD2	TRBJ2-5	CASSLERGGETQYF	TGCGCCAGCAGCTTGGAGCGGGGCGGGGAGACCCAGTACTTC
.	TRBV19	TRBD2	TRBJ2-5	CASSILAGVGETQYF	TGTGCCAGTAGTATATTAGCGGGAGTGGGAGAGACCCAGTACTTC
.	TRBV9	TRBD2	TRBJ2-1	CASSFTGTSQFF	TGTGCCAGCAGCTTTACCGGGACTAGCCAGTTCTTC
.	TRBV5-4	TRBD1	TRBJ1-6	CASSPDRVATNSPLHF	TGTGCCAGCAGCCCCGACAGGGTCGCGACTAATTCACCCCTCCACTTT
.	TRBV20-1	.	TRBJ2-3	CSACGSELSTDTQYF	TGCAGTGCTTGTGGTAGCGAGCTTAGCACAGATACGCAGTATTTT